The 4 T cell receptor beta chains below all came from one sample that was sequenced in a study of blood T cell repertoires in COVID-19. Assay: immunoSEQ multiplex PCR; the TCRdb copy retains only in-frame clones and omits some. The sample yields just over 70,000 clones, roughly 80% seen once. Sequencing was carried out using peripheral blood. Receptor source: a man in his 70s who had recovered from COVID-19.

The chain combines TRBV7-2 with TRBJ2-2, with D uncertain. Trimming removed 1 base at V and 0 bases at J, with 6 bases between. Germline CDR1 and CDR2: SGHTA and FQGNSA. The CDR3 has 15 residues. CDR3 DNA sequence: TGTGCCAGCAGCTTAGGCGGTGCGAACACCGGGGAGCTGTTTTTT. Its translation is CASSLGGANTGELFF.

V gene TRBV7-2 combines with J gene TRBJ2-1; no firm D call. Germline V lookup: CDR1 SGHTA, CDR2 FQGNSA. The V end lost 1 base, the J end lost 13 bases, and 14 bases lay between the germline ends. This CDR3 has 13 residues. The CDR3 sequence is CASSLERGRKQFF. In DNA, the CDR3 is TGTGCCAGCAGCTTAGAAAGAGGAAGAAAACAGTTCTTC. The entire variable domain, with the rest obtained from reference TRBV7-2 and TRBJ2-1, is as follows: GAGVSQSPSNKVTEKGKDVELRCDPISGHTALYWYRQSLGQGLEFLIYFQGNSAPDKSGLPSDRFSAERTGGSVSTLTIQRTQQEDSAVYLCASSLERGRKQFFGPGTRLTVL.

The genes are TRBV7-9 and TRBJ1-2; tentatively, D is TRBD1 (5 bases). Germline lookup yields CDR1 SEHNR and CDR2 FQNEAQ (reference sequence). V dropped 10 bases and J dropped 5 bases, with 23 bases sitting between them. The CDR3 length is 15 residues. Here the CDR3 reads CATTRNGGGKYGYTF. CDR3 DNA sequence: TGTGCCACCACCAGAAACGGGGGGGGGAAATATGGCTACACCTTC.

The chain recombines TRBV6-5 with TRBJ2-7; 8 nucleotides align to TRBD1. V was clipped by 7 bases and J by 6 bases; unmatched bases: 8. Germline CDR1 and CDR2: MNHEY and SVGAGI. The CDR3 spans 13 residues. The CDR3 region is CASTKTGVGEQYF. Here the CDR3 DNA reads TGTGCCAGCACGAAGACAGGGGTGGGCGAGCAGTACTTC.